The 20 T cell receptor beta chains below come from one sample, sequenced in a study of blood T cell repertoires in COVID-19. This table comes from immunoSEQ multiplex PCR, and its TCRdb copy is limited to in-frame clones, with some not included. This repertoire shows about 270,000 clones, about 89% found once; its top ten account for about 8.6%. Input material: peripheral blood. The receptors stem from a man in his forties or fifties with active or convalescent COVID-19.

This clone showed up just once. The chain links TRBV19 to TRBJ2-2, with D tentatively TRBD2 (6 bases). This CDR3 has 14 amino acids. The germline V gene encodes CDR1 LNHDA and CDR2 SQIVND (reference sequence). The chain's CDR3 is CVSTGLLNTGELFF. The CDR3 coding sequence is TGTGTCTCCACGGGACTCTTGAACACCGGGGAGCTGTTTTTT.

The chain is built from TRBV5-5 and TRBJ2-3; D unresolved. The CDR3 extends over 14 amino acids. V was cut by 4 bases and J by 2 bases, with 11 bases left in between. In germline, CDR1 is SGHKS, CDR2 YYEKEE (reference sequence). CDR3 DNA sequence: TGTGCCAGCAGCCGCGGCGGATACACAGATACGCAGTATTTT. Its protein is CASSRGGYTDTQYF.

The V and J genes are TRBV27 and TRBJ1-5, with D uncertain. With 0 bases removed from V and 6 bases from J, the gap between germline ends came to 6 bases. The CDR3 length is 13 residues. From germline, CDR1 is MNHEY and CDR2 SMNVEV (reference sequence). The CDR3 spells CASSLSAGQPQHF. In DNA form, the CDR3 reads TGTGCCAGCAGTTTATCAGCGGGTCAGCCCCAGCATTTT.

The rearrangement joins TRBV5-1 to TRBJ2-3, with 10 nucleotides matching TRBD2. V lost 5 bases to trimming and J lost 0 bases; unmatched junction nucleotides: 6. Germline loops: CDR1 SGHRS, CDR2 YFSETQ. The CDR3 length is 16 residues. The CDR3 bases are TGCGCCAGCAGTCAGGCTAGCGGGGGTAGCACAGATACGCAGTATTTT. It translates to CASSQASGGSTDTQYF.

The chain has TRBV12-3 or TRBV12-4 and TRBJ2-5; D might be TRBD1 (6 bases). This CDR3 is 13 amino acids long. Trimming removed 6 bases from V and 2 bases from J, with 10 bases in between. Here the CDR3 DNA reads TGTGCCAGCAGGGCTGACAGGCAAGAGACCCAGTACTTC. Encoded protein: CASRADRQETQYF.

The rearrangement joins TRBV12-3 or TRBV12-4 to TRBJ1-1; D gene ambiguous. V shed 6 bases and J shed 5 bases, with 7 bases lying between them. The CDR3 has 11 residues. The chain's CDR3 is CASSRVTEAFF. The CDR3 DNA is TGTGCCAGCAGCCGTGTGACTGAAGCTTTCTTT.

This chain links TRBV25-1 with TRBJ2-3; 11 bases are a match to TRBD1. This CDR3 region has 18 residues. Trimming took 2 bases from V and 1 from J; bases not matched to a gene: 8. Germline CDR1 is MGHDK and CDR2 is SYGVNS. CDR3 DNA sequence: TGTGCCAGCAGTGAAGCGGGGACAGGGGGTGTGGGCACAGATACGCAGTATTTT. As protein: CASSEAGTGGVGTDTQYF.

This clone was seen only once. The rearrangement uses TRBV6-5 and TRBJ1-2; maybe TRBD1 (6 bases). This CDR3 spans 13 amino acids. CDR1 and CDR2 from the germline V gene are MNHEY and SVGAGI. Trimming shortened V by 6 bases and J by 7 bases, and 15 bases separated the two germline ends. CDR3 nucleotide sequence: TGTGCCAGCAGCTCCAGGGGTTTTAGTGGCTACACCTTC. Translating it yields CASSSRGFSGYTF.

This clone was seen a few times. V usage is TRBV12-5 and J usage is TRBJ2-3; TRBD2 agrees at 11 bases. The CDR3 spans 18 residues. CDR1 LGHNT and CDR2 FRNRAP come from the germline V gene. Unmatched junction bases numbered 9, after V lost 4 bases and J lost 0 bases. CDR3 sequence (DNA): TGTGCTAGTGGTTCCCCCGGGACTAGCGGCTCTAGCACAGATACGCAGTATTTT. It specifies CASGSPGTSGSSTDTQYF. Full variable domain (rest looked up from reference TRBV12-5 and TRBJ2-3): DARVTQTPRHKVTEMGQEVTMRCQPILGHNTVFWYRQTMMQGLELLAYFRNRAPLDDSGMPKDRFSAEMPDATLATLKIQPSEPRDSAVYFCASGSPGTSGSSTDTQYFGPGTRLTVL.

This clone was detected once. The chain employs TRBV18 and TRBJ1-1; 9 bases fit TRBD1. This CDR3 is built from 15 residues. In germline, CDR1 is KGHSH, CDR2 LQKENI. Trimming cost V 4 bases and J 2 bases; bases outside gene matches: 5. The CDR3 coding sequence is TGTGCCAGCTCACTGGGGGACAGGGTCAACACTGAAGCTTTCTTT. As protein: CASSLGDRVNTEAFF.

The chain recombines TRBV6-5 with TRBJ2-2; D might be TRBD1 (6 bases). The ends were cut back, 5 bases at V and 6 bases at J, with 10 bases in the middle. The CDR3 has 13 residues. CDR1 is MNHEY and CDR2 is SVGAGI in the germline V gene. CDR3 region: CASSPQGSGELFF. The CDR3 DNA is TGTGCCAGCAGTCCACAGGGATCCGGGGAGCTGTTTTTT.

This clone was recorded once. The rearrangement uses TRBV7-3 and TRBJ2-1; 10 bases fit TRBD2. This CDR3 spans 15 amino acids. Germline-derived CDR1 and CDR2 are SGHTA and FQGTGA. With 4 bases clipped from V and 5 bases from J, the junction kept 5 bases outside the gene matches. The CDR3 spells CASSSLAGGHNEQFF. The CDR3 coding sequence is TGTGCCAGCAGCTCATTAGCGGGGGGCCACAATGAGCAGTTCTTC.

V usage is TRBV5-6 and J usage is TRBJ1-6; 8 nucleotides line up with TRBD1. This CDR3 spans 18 amino acids. J was trimmed by 9 bases and V by 0 bases; bases with no gene match: 14. Germline values: CDR1 SGHDT, CDR2 YYEEEE. CDR3 loop: CASSLGQGNLLDASPLHF. As DNA, the CDR3 is TGTGCCAGCAGCTTGGGACAGGGGAACCTTCTGGATGCTTCACCCCTCCACTTT. Full variable domain (missing parts from reference TRBV5-6 and TRBJ1-6): DAGVTQSPTHLIKTRGQQVTLRCSPKSGHDTVSWYQQALGQGPQFIFQYYEEEERQRGNFPDRFSGHQFPNYSSELNVNALLLGDSALYLCASSLGQGNLLDASPLHFGNGTRLTVT.

The V gene is TRBV6-5, the J gene TRBJ2-3; possible D gene TRBD2, 5 bases. CDR3 length: 16 amino acids. From germline, CDR1 is MNHEY and CDR2 SVGAGI. The V end was cut by 0 bases, the J end by 4 bases, with 14 bases between. The DNA of the CDR3 is TGTGCCAGCAGTTACTCCCCGGACCTCGGGGCAGATACGCAGTATTTT. As protein: CASSYSPDLGADTQYF.

The chain combines TRBV28 with TRBJ1-2; D not certain. The CDR3 is 13 amino acids. V gave up 0 bases and J gave up 4 bases, with 6 bases separating them. CDR1 is MDHEN, CDR2 SYDVKM, per germline. The CDR3 reads CASSLWQAYGYTF. CDR3 nucleotide sequence: TGTGCCAGCAGTTTATGGCAGGCCTATGGCTACACCTTC.

This chain joins TRBV5-5 and TRBJ2-7; D gene unclear. The V end was cut by 1 base, the J end by 3 bases, with 8 bases between. The CDR3 loop spans 13 amino acids. Germline-derived CDR1 and CDR2 are SGHKS and YYEKEE (reference sequence). The CDR3 bases are TGTGCCAGCAGCTTGTCTAGAAACTACGAGCAGTACTTC. Protein sequence: CASSLSRNYEQYF.

This rearrangement joins TRBV14 to TRBJ2-3; 9 nucleotides align to TRBD1. Per germline, CDR1 SGHDN and CDR2 FVKESK. This CDR3 is built from 16 residues. The trim removed 2 bases at V and 4 bases at J, leaving 7 bases unmatched. This CDR3 reads CASSQFTGGLADTQYF. The CDR3 DNA reads TGTGCCAGCAGCCAATTTACAGGGGGCCTGGCAGATACGCAGTATTTT.

The chain's CDR3 is CASSQAHRSGYSYEQYF. The DNA for the CDR3 is TGCGCCAGCAGCCAAGCCCACCGGAGCGGGTATTCCTACGAGCAGTACTTC. V gene TRBV4-1 combines with J gene TRBJ2-7; possibly TRBD2 for D (6 bases). Germline CDR1 and CDR2: MGHRA and YSYEKL. This CDR3 has 17 residues. Trimming cost V 1 base and J 1 base, with 17 bases left between them.

This sequence joins TRBV6-5 and TRBJ1-1; D is ambiguous. The V end was cut by 7 bases, the J end by 0 bases, with 12 bases between. The CDR3 contains 14 residues. The V gene's germline CDR1 is MNHEY and CDR2 SVGAGI. Here the CDR3 reads CASIKPGMNTEAFF. CDR3 DNA sequence: TGTGCCAGCATAAAACCAGGAATGAACACTGAAGCTTTCTTT.

The V call is TRBV2, the J call TRBJ1-5; D not resolved. From germline, CDR1 is SNHLY and CDR2 FYNNEI. Trimming cost V 8 bases and J 5 bases, with 13 bases left between them. The CDR3 totals 13 residues. CDR3 sequence: CASHLGIYQPQHF. CDR3 sequence (DNA): TGTGCCAGCCACCTCGGGATCTATCAGCCCCAGCATTTT.